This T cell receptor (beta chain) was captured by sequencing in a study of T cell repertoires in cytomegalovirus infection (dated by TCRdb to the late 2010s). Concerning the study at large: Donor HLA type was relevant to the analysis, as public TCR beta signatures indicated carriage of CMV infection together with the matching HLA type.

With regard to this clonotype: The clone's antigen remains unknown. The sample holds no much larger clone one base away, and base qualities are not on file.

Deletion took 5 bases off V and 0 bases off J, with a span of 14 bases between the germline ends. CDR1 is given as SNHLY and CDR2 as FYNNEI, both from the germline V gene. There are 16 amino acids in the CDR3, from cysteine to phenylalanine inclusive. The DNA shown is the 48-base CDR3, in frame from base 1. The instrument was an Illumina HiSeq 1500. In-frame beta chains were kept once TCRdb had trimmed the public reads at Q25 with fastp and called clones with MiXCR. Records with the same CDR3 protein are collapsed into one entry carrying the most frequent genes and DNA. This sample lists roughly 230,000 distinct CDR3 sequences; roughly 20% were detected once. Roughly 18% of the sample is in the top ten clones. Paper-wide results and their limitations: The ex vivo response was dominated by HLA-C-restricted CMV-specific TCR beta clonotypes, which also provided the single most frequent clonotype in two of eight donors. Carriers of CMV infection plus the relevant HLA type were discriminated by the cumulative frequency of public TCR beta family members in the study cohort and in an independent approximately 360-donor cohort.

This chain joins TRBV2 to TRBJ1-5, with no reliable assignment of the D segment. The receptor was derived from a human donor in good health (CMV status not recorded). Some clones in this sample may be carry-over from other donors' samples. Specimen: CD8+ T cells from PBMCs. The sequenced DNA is TGTGCCAGCAGTCGCGGAGGGTGGAATAGCAATCAGCCCCAGCATTTT. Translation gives CASSRGGWNSNQPQHF.